The clone carrying this T cell receptor beta chain was picked up a small number of times. Its antigen is unidentified. V gave up 3 bases and J gave up 0 bases, with 7 bases separating them. Germline V lookup: CDR1 SGHRS, CDR2 YFSETQ. This CDR3 spans 14 amino acids. 5'RACE template switching produced TCR cDNA carrying a universal primer site and UMIs. MiXCR, applied by TCRdb to the 5' RACE reads, yields one record per CDR3 protein. The sample shows about 430,000 distinct CDR3 sequences, approximately 18% of them seen only once. This specimen comes from a study of T cells after yellow fever vaccination. Study summary: It was SMART-Seq v4 Ultra Low Input that prepared the fractions with low cell numbers. Study results and limitations: The secondary response was weaker, and its peak arrived faster, on day 5 versus 15.

The sequencing here drew on PBMCs, taken before the yellow fever booster vaccination. The clonotype was recovered from a man between 18 and 29 years old who received the YFV17D yellow fever vaccine. The chain joins TRBV5-1 to TRBJ1-5; D not certain. This CDR3 is CASSYGDSNQPQHF. CDR3 DNA sequence: TGCGCCAGCAGCTACGGGGATAGCAATCAGCCCCAGCATTTT.